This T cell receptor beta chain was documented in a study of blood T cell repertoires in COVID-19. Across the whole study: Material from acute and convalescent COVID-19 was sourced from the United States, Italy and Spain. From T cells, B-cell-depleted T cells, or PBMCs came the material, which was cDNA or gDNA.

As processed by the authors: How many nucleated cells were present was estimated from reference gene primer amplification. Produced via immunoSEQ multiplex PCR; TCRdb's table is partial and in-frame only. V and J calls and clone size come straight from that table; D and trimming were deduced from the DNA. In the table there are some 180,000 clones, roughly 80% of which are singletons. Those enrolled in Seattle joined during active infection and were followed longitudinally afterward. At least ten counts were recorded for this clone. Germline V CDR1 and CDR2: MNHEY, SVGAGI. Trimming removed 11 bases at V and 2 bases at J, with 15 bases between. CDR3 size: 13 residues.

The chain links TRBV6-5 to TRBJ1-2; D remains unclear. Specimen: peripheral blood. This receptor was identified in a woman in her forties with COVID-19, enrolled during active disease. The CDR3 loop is CAGRVVGNYGYTF. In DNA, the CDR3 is TGTGCCGGGAGGGTGGTTGGAAACTATGGCTACACCTTC.